The sequence of this TCR beta chain was determined in a study of blood T cell repertoires in COVID-19. As handled by the study authors: Amplification from reference gene primers served as the basis for estimated nucleated cell counts. Sequenced by immunoSEQ multiplex PCR; TCRdb stores in-frame clones only, minus some. The D gene and trimming were derived from the DNA, and the V and J assignments and clone size from that table. The table includes some 150,000 clones, 75% to 90% detected once. The CDR3 loop spans 13 amino acids. Trimming pared 6 bases from V and 12 bases from J, leaving 15 bases between. From germline, CDR1 is MNHEY and CDR2 SVGAGI.

The receptor was isolated from a man between 70 and 80 years old with acute or convalescent COVID-19. This chain uses TRBV6-5 with TRBJ1-6; tentative D call: TRBD1 (6 bases). Sequenced sample: peripheral blood. CDR3 DNA sequence: TGTGCCAGCAGAGGGGACACCTGGGGACCCCTCCACTTT. The encoded protein is CASRGDTWGPLHF.